The entry that follows covers one T cell receptor beta chain sequence. There is no known antigen for this receptor. Per-base quality was not reported, and no clone a single base away is much larger than it. The CDR3 starts with the cysteine, ends with the phenylalanine, and has 12 residues. Only the CDR3 portion is preserved as DNA: 36 bases, with reading frame beginning at the first base. Blood samples for TCR beta sequencing were provided by related transplant donors. Using Nuclei Lysis Solution, genomic DNA was extracted from unfractionated peripheral blood mononuclear cells that were either fresh or cryopreserved. The data derive from a study of T cell clonotyping in hematopoietic cell transplantation (dated by TCRdb to about 2021). Study-level background: A total of some 130 blood samples were gathered in the study from 30 to 40 consecutive transplant recipients along with their related donors. Patient recruitment ran from late 2015 to early 2017, and follow-up continued until late 2020 or death. Beyond this particular receptor, the publication reports: After transplant, TCR diversity in recipients dropped, and pathologically expanded clonotypes climbed progressively between day 30 and day 180. The sample size was limited, and because cells were not sorted, the contributions of CD4 and CD8 repertoires could not be separated. Just a small fraction of recipient repertoires overlapped with donor repertoires, and more than 97% appeared de novo at the given depth. Broader posttransplant TCR repertoire diversity was predicted by donor and pretransplant recipient Inverse Simpson Index values.

The immunoSEQ assay, a bias-controlled multiplex PCR using V- and J-specific primers, was used to amplify TCR beta CDR3 regions from genomic DNA. A second PCR step added a proprietary barcode and Illumina adapter sequences to the CDR3 amplicons. CDR3 libraries were sequenced on an Illumina MiSeq instrument. As for the original processing: immunoSEQ Analyzer 3.0 was used for export and quality control, with R Bioconductor and Immunarch used for downstream analyses. Only productive rearrangements in the normalized downsampled data set were used to calculate repertoire metrics. In the normalized cohort, clonotypes with more than 5 templates were defined as pathologically expanded. Repertoire diversity was measured with the Inverse Simpson Index. The non-normalized data set was used for CMV-specificity analyses so that all clonotypes could be captured. TCRdb stores this immuneACCESS table with in-frame sequences only. Part of the clones is absent; in the studies checked, under half of the shortfall reflects unresolved V genes, and no reason is known for the rest. V, J and clone size were drawn from that table, and D and trimming were deduced from the DNA. This sample has more than 40,000 clones in its table, and 95% of those were observed once. Approximately 1% of the sample is taken by the ten largest.

Material: peripheral blood mononuclear cells. The receptor was derived from a man aged 25-45 years in good health. Some clones in this sample may be carry-over from other donors' samples. This sequence uses TRBV21-1 and TRBJ1-5; TRBD1, the table's D call, lacks a check against the DNA. TRBV21-1 is tagged as a pseudogene. In nucleotide form, the sequence is TGTGCCAGCAGCGGCAAACCGACAGGTATCTATTTT. This encodes CASSGKPTGIYF.